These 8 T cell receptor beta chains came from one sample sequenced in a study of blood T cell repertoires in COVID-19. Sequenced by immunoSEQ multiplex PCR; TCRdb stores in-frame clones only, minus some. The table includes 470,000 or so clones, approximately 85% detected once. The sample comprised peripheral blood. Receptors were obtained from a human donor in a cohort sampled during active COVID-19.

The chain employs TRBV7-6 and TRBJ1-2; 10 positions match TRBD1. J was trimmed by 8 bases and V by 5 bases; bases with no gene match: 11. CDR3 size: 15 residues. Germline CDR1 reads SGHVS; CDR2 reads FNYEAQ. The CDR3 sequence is CASSQNVGTGEGYTF. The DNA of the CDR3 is TGTGCCAGCAGCCAGAATGTCGGGACAGGGGAAGGCTACACCTTC.

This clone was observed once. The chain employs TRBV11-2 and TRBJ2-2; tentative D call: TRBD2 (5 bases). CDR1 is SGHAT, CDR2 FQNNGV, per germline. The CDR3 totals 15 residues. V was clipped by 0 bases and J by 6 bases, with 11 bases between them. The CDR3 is CASSLDRGEPGELFF. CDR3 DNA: TGTGCCAGCAGCTTAGATCGGGGAGAACCCGGGGAGCTGTTTTTT.

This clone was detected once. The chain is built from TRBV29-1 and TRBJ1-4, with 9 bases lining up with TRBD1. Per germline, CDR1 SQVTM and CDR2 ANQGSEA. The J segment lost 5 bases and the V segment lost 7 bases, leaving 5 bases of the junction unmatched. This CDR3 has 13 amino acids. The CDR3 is CSAGTGMNEKLFF. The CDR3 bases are TGCAGCGCCGGGACAGGGATGAATGAAAAACTGTTTTTT. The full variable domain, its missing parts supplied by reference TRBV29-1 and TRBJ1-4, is SAVISQKPSRDICQRGTSLTIQCQVDSQVTMMFWYRQQPGQSLTLIATANQGSEATYESGFVIDKFPISRPNLTFSTLTVSNMSPEDSSIYLCSAGTGMNEKLFFGSGTQLSVL.

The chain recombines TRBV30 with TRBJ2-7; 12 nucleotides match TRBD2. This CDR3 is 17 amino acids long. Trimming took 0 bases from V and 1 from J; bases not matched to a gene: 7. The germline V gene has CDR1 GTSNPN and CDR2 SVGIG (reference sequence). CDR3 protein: CAWSVRGTSGLSYEQYF. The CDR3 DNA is TGTGCCTGGAGTGTACGAGGGACTAGCGGGCTATCCTACGAGCAGTACTTC.

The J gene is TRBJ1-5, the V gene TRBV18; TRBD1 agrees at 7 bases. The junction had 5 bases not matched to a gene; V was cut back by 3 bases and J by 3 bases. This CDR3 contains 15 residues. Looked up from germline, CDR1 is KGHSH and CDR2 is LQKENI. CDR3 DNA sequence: TGTGCCAGCTCACCCTCGACAGGGTTCAATCAGCCCCAGCATTTT. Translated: CASSPSTGFNQPQHF.

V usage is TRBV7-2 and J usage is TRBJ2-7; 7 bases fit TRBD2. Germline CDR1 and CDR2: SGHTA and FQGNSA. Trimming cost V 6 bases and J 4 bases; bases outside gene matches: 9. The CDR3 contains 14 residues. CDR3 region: CASRAGGSQYEQYF. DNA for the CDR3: TGTGCCAGCAGGGCCGGCGGGAGCCAGTACGAGCAGTACTTC.

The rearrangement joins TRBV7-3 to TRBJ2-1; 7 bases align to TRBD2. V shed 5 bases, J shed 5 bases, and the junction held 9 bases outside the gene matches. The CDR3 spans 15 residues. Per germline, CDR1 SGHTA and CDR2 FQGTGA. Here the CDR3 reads CASSPNGRTNNEQFF. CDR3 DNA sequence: TGTGCCAGCAGCCCTAACGGGAGGACCAACAATGAGCAGTTCTTC.

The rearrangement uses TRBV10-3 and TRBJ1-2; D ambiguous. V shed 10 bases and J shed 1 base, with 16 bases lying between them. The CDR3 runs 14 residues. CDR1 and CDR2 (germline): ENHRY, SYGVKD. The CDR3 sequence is CATSEVSLNYGYTF. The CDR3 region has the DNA TGTGCCACCTCAGAGGTTTCCCTTAACTATGGCTACACCTTC.